This T cell receptor (beta chain) was observed in a study of T cells in localized non-small cell lung cancer. Overall study findings and caveats: Uninvolved neighboring lung showed the greatest T cell clonality, exceeding tumor. Among blood samples, higher T cell density accompanied longer overall survival.

With 4 bases removed from V and 5 bases from J, the gap between germline ends came to 15 bases. The CDR3 consists of 15 residues. Germline CDR1 is MNHNS and CDR2 is SASEGT. Concerning this clone: What it binds is not known.

Profiled with immunoSEQ multiplex PCR; TCRdb holds only in-frame clones, not every one. The sample lists some 38,000 clones, about nine tenths occurring once. The chain employs TRBV6-1 and TRBJ1-5; D is unclear. This sequence was found in a male donor older than 55 with stage II lung adenocarcinoma. The sample consisted of peripheral blood mononuclear cells, taken before any cancer treatment. As DNA, the CDR3 is TGTGCCAGCAGTGTACAGAGACCCGAGGATCAGCCCCAGCATTTT. Protein sequence: CASSVQRPEDQPQHF.